This T cell receptor (beta chain) was captured by sequencing in a study of blood T cells in healthy people across ages. As regards this clonotype: Its antigen is not known.

Whole-study findings and limits: Estimated diversity that came from one million T cells was considered an underestimate.

The authors ran a second PCR of about 6 to 11 cycles using a sample-barcoded 5' primer and a J-beta primer mix. Each cDNA molecule carried a tag from a template-switch adaptor that contained 12 random nucleotides. TCRdb recomputed calls from the 5' RACE reads with MiXCR, one row per CDR3 protein. The sample shows roughly 500,000 distinct CDR3 sequences, 25% to 30% of them seen only once. Russia was home to the donors, healthy Caucasian individuals aged roughly 6 to 95. Germline V lookup: CDR1 KGHDR, CDR2 SFDVKD. The CDR3 loop spans 11 amino acids. Between the trimmed V and J ends, which lost 9 bases and 11 bases, there was a span of 15 bases.

The sample was blood. The sequence was collected from a woman in her seventies in good health. The V gene is TRBV24-1, the J gene TRBJ2-5; maybe TRBD2 (5 bases). The CDR3 spells CATLNKLEQYF. The DNA of the CDR3 is TGTGCCACCCTAAATAAACTAGAGCAGTACTTC.